Each of the 20 T cell receptor beta chains below was sequenced from the same sample in a study of OX40 agonist ivuxolimab in advanced cancers. The method was immunoSEQ multiplex PCR; TCRdb's version includes in-frame clones alone and lacks a portion of them. The table includes over 40,000 clones, roughly 80% detected once. This material consisted of CD4+ or CD8+ T cells sorted from blood, taken in a trial of the OX40 agonist ivuxolimab. These receptors all come from an adult with an advanced solid tumor such as melanoma, head and neck, liver or kidney cancer.

The chain is built from TRBV6-6 and TRBJ2-7; TRBD1 might be the D (6 bases). Germline CDR1 reads MNHNY; CDR2 reads SVGAGI (reference sequence). The CDR3 contains 16 residues. Trimming cost V 2 bases and J 3 bases, with 17 bases left between them. For the CDR3, the DNA is TGTGCCAGCAGTTACCCCACCCTCGAGGGGGACTACGAGCAGTACTTC. This encodes CASSYPTLEGDYEQYF.

This rearrangement joins TRBV12-5 to TRBJ1-5; 8 nucleotides align to TRBD1. CDR3 length: 14 amino acids. The V gene's germline CDR1 is LGHNT and CDR2 FRNRAP. The V gene end was trimmed by 6 bases and the J gene end by 6 bases; junction bases not matched to a gene: 7. The CDR3 spells CASGRTGWGQPQHF. CDR3 DNA: TGTGCTAGTGGAAGGACAGGGTGGGGTCAGCCCCAGCATTTT.

The V and J genes are TRBV6-1 and TRBJ1-1, with D possibly TRBD1 on 6 matching bases. CDR3 size: 14 residues. The V end was cut by 8 bases, the J end by 1 base, with 14 bases between. In germline, CDR1 is MNHNS, CDR2 SASEGT. The CDR3 DNA is TGTGCCAGCTCTGGGATGGACAGGAACACTGAAGCTTTCTTT. Translating gives CASSGMDRNTEAFF.

This clone was counted between two and nine times. This rearrangement joins TRBV2 to TRBJ1-1; D might be TRBD1 (5 bases). Trimming cost V 5 bases and J 2 bases, with 15 bases left between them. This CDR3 has 15 residues. Germline V CDR1 and CDR2: SNHLY, FYNNEI. The CDR3 sequence: CASSWGRSGNTEAFF. Written as DNA, the CDR3 is TGTGCCAGCAGTTGGGGACGCAGCGGAAACACTGAAGCTTTCTTT.

V usage is TRBV5-6 and J usage is TRBJ2-1; TRBD1 or TRBD2 may be the D gene (5 bases each). This CDR3 is built from 15 residues. The V end lost 4 bases, the J end lost 4 bases, and 15 bases lay between the germline ends. Germline V gene data show CDR1 as SGHDT and CDR2 as YYEEEE. CDR3 amino acids: CASSNRGWGYNEQFF. The CDR3 DNA reads as TGTGCCAGCAGCAATCGCGGGTGGGGGTACAATGAGCAGTTCTTC.

This clone was seen more than once but under ten times. The chain is built from TRBV2 and TRBJ1-1; 9 bases line up with TRBD1. The germline V gene encodes CDR1 SNHLY and CDR2 FYNNEI. The CDR3 sequence is 15 residues long. With V trimmed by 6 bases and J by 1 base, 6 bases remained unmatched. The CDR3 spells CASRTGGWGNTEAFF. The CDR3, as DNA: TGTGCCAGCAGGACAGGGGGTTGGGGGAACACTGAAGCTTTCTTT. Filled out from reference TRBV2 and TRBJ1-1, the complete variable domain reads EPEVTQTPSHQVTQMGQEVILRCVPISNHLYFYWYRQILGQKVEFLVSFYNNEISEKSEIFDDQFSVERPDGSNFTLKIRSTKLEDSAMYFCASRTGGWGNTEAFFGQGTRLTVV.

This clone is a singleton in its sample. The chain recombines TRBV9 with TRBJ2-7; D assignment may be TRBD1 or TRBD2 (5 bases each). Per germline, CDR1 SGDLS and CDR2 YYNGEE. CDR3 length equals 15 residues. Trimming shortened V by 4 bases and J by 6 bases, and 20 bases separated the two germline ends. The CDR3 DNA is TGTGCCAGCAGCCCCGGCAGGGCGGGTGGTGGCGAGCAGTACTTC. It is translated as CASSPGRAGGGEQYF.

This rearrangement joins TRBV7-8 to TRBJ2-1; 8 nucleotides match TRBD1. The germline V gene has CDR1 SGHVS and CDR2 FQNEAQ. The CDR3 covers 15 residues. V lost 5 bases and J lost 4; bases outside the gene matches: 7. CDR3 coding DNA: TGTGCCAGCAGCGCTCACCGGGACAGGTACAATGAGCAGTTCTTC. It is translated as CASSAHRDRYNEQFF.

DNA of the CDR3: TGCGCCAGCGGGAACAGAGTCTACGAGCAGTACTTC. Its protein product is CASGNRVYEQYF. This chain joins TRBV10-1 and TRBJ2-7; D gene uncertain. Trimming stripped 8 bases from V and 3 bases from J, with 11 bases between. This CDR3 has 12 amino acids. CDR1 and CDR2 from the germline V gene are WNHNN and SYGVQD (reference sequence).

The rearrangement uses TRBV6-1 and TRBJ2-7; TRBD2 agrees at 11 bases. This CDR3 comprises 16 residues. Germline loops: CDR1 MNHNS, CDR2 SASEGT. V lost 3 bases to trimming and J lost 3 bases; unmatched junction nucleotides: 7. The CDR3 region is CASSEYGTSGYYEQYF. DNA for the CDR3: TGTGCCAGCAGTGAGTACGGGACTAGCGGATACTACGAGCAGTACTTC.

This chain joins TRBV27 and TRBJ1-5; 7 bases line up with TRBD1. J gave up 8 bases and V 5 bases, and 9 bases lay outside the gene matches. Germline assignment: CDR1 MNHEY and CDR2 SMNVEV (reference sequence). The CDR3 is made up of 14 amino acids. CDR3 DNA: TGTGCCAGCAGTAAAGGGGGCCCCGGGGAGCCCCAGCATTTT. This sequence encodes CASSKGGPGEPQHF.

The rearrangement uses TRBV6-5 and TRBJ1-2; 10 bases are shared with TRBD1. Unmatched junction bases numbered 12, after V lost 6 bases and J lost 8 bases. The germline CDR1 and CDR2 sequences are MNHEY and SVGAGI. The CDR3 runs to 15 residues. CDR3 DNA: TGTGCCAGCAGCCGACTCTGGGACAGGGGAAGCGGCTACACCTTC. Protein: CASSRLWDRGSGYTF.

V is TRBV12-5 and J is TRBJ2-3, with D maybe TRBD2 (6 bases). The V gene's germline CDR1 is LGHNT and CDR2 FRNRAP. This CDR3 spans 11 amino acids. Trimming took 5 bases from V and 7 from J, leaving 7 bases between them. CDR3 protein: CASGSGHTQYF. In DNA form, the CDR3 reads TGTGCTAGTGGTAGCGGGCATACGCAGTATTTT. The full variable domain, its missing parts supplied by reference TRBV12-5 and TRBJ2-3, is DARVTQTPRHKVTEMGQEVTMRCQPILGHNTVFWYRQTMMQGLELLAYFRNRAPLDDSGMPKDRFSAEMPDATLATLKIQPSEPRDSAVYFCASGSGHTQYFGPGTRLTVL.

The chain links TRBV30 to TRBJ2-3; 8 nucleotides match TRBD2. The CDR3 is 15 amino acids. Germline V gene lookup returns CDR1 GTSNPN and CDR2 SVGIG (reference sequence). The junction had 6 bases not matched to a gene; V was cut back by 2 bases and J by 2 bases. CDR3 in amino acids: CAWSSYGRDTDTQYF. CDR3 nucleotides: TGTGCCTGGAGTAGCTACGGGAGGGACACAGATACGCAGTATTTT.

This clone was found a few times. This chain joins TRBV19 and TRBJ1-3; 7 bases align to TRBD1. V shed 6 bases and J 1 base; nucleotides not matched to a gene: 9. The CDR3 contains 16 residues. The germline V gene has CDR1 LNHDA and CDR2 SQIVND (reference sequence). This CDR3 is CASSDRAVLSGNTIYF. The DNA of the CDR3 is TGTGCCAGTAGCGACAGGGCCGTTTTGTCTGGAAACACCATATATTTT. Full variable domain (missing parts from reference TRBV19 and TRBJ1-3): DGGITQSPKYLFRKEGQNVTLSCEQNLNHDAMYWYRQDPGQGLRLIYYSQIVNDFQKGDIAEGYSVSREKKESFPLTVTSAQKNPTAFYLCASSDRAVLSGNTIYFGEGSWLTVV.

The V call is TRBV5-1, the J call TRBJ2-7; D perhaps matches TRBD2 (6 bases). This CDR3 spans 13 amino acids. The germline gives CDR1 SGHRS, CDR2 YFSETQ. V lost 0 bases and J 6 bases, leaving 10 bases between the germline ends. The CDR3 reads CASSLGRGLEQYF. The CDR3, as DNA: TGCGCCAGCAGCTTGGGACGGGGACTCGAGCAGTACTTC.

This clone is medium-sized (0.01 to 0.1%) by share. This chain joins TRBV15 and TRBJ2-7, with 8 bases aligning to TRBD1. V dropped 1 base and J dropped 0; count of bases not matched to a gene: 2. The CDR3 contains 15 residues. CDR1 LNHNV and CDR2 YYDKDF come from the germline V gene (reference sequence). The CDR3 DNA reads TGTGCCACCAGCAGAGGGACAGGGAGCTCCTACGAGCAGTACTTC. Encoded protein: CATSRGTGSSYEQYF. Full variable domain (remainder filled in from reference TRBV15 and TRBJ2-7): DAMVIQNPRYQVTQFGKPVTLSCSQTLNHNVMYWYQQKSSQAPKLLFHYYDKDFNNEADTPDNFQSRRPNTSFCFLDIRSPGLGDTAMYLCATSRGTGSSYEQYFGPGTRLTVT.

J is TRBJ1-2 and V is TRBV4-3, with a weak D call TRBD1 (5 bases). Germline loops: CDR1 LGHNA, CDR2 YSLEER. The length of the CDR3 is 15 residues. V was trimmed by 0 bases and J by 2 bases, leaving 10 bases between them. The CDR3 sequence: CASSQDTRVNYGYTF. The CDR3 bases are TGCGCCAGCAGCCAAGATACCAGGGTGAACTATGGCTACACCTTC.

The CDR3 DNA sequence: TGTGCCAGCAGTGGGGGATGGGGTCAGCCCCAGCATTTT. Its translation is CASSGGWGQPQHF. The rearrangement uses TRBV2 and TRBJ1-5; D is unresolved. Trimming cost V 4 bases and J 6 bases, with 10 bases left between them. The germline V gene encodes CDR1 SNHLY and CDR2 FYNNEI. The CDR3 spans 13 residues.

The chain employs TRBV5-4 and TRBJ2-1; D not certain. Germline-derived CDR1 and CDR2 are SGHNT and YYREEE (reference sequence). Trimming shortened V by 3 bases and J by 5 bases, and 12 bases separated the two germline ends. This CDR3 is built from 14 residues. CDR3 bases: TGTGCCAGCAGCTCCCCGACTCTAAACAATGAGCAGTTCTTC. Translated: CASSSPTLNNEQFF.